This section outlines one TCR beta chain sequence together with its context. The antigen is undetermined. The data stem from a study of somatic mutations in cytotoxic T cells in rheumatoid arthritis. At the level of the study: Patient blood (30 ml EDTA) was taken immediately after diagnosis and before treatment. Flow-sorting brought some V beta antibody-stained T-cell populations to nearly 100% purity, V beta1+ cells sequenced for TCRB among them.

There are 15 residues in the CDR3. Per germline, CDR1 SEHNR and CDR2 FQNEAQ (reference sequence). Deletions cut 0 bases from V and 7 bases from J, with 16 bases between. Assay used: immunoSEQ multiplex PCR; TCRdb lists only in-frame clones, some missing. Of approximately 23,000 clones listed, nearly 80% were seen once; the top ten hold 11%. General study points: More than 20% of CD8+ cells belonged to the largest clone in about an eighth of the roughly 65 patients. Rising age went with increasing CD8+ clonality in rheumatoid arthritis patients; healthy controls showed no such increase.

The TCR sequence derives from an adult with rheumatoid arthritis. The source material was CD8+ T cells sorted from blood. The chain links TRBV7-9 to TRBJ2-7; D not resolved. CDR3 DNA sequence: TGTGCCAGCAGCTTAGCGGCATTAGGACCGAGAGAGCAGTACTTC. Residues: CASSLAALGPREQYF.